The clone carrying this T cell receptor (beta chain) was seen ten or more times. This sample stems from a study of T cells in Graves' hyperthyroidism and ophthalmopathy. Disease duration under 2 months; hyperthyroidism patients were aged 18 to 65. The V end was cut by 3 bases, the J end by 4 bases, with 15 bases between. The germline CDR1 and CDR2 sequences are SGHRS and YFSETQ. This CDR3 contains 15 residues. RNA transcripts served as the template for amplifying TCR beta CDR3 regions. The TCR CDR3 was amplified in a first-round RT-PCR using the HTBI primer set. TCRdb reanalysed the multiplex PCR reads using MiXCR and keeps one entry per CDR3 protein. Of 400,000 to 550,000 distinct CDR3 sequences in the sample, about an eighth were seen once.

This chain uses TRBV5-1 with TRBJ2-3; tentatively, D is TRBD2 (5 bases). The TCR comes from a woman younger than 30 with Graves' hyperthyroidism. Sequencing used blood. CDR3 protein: CASSSRGNPSDTQYF. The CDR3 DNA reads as TGCGCCAGCAGCTCGCGAGGGAACCCTTCAGATACGCAGTATTTT.